Included here is one T cell receptor (beta chain) sequence, with context. This clone was seen a handful of times. Its antigen remains undetermined. Nothing much larger sits one base from this clone, and base qualities are not available. V drops 5 bases and J drops 3 bases, leaving 2 bases in between. The germline V gene gives CDR1 as LGHNT and CDR2 as FRNRAP. Taken from cysteine to phenylalanine, the CDR3 has 11 residues. The CDR3 DNA has 33 bases and is translated from base 1. The sample's time point, from its label and the paper: baseline before oral tofacitinib. Peripheral blood and lesional scalp punch biopsies were obtained from patients with alopecia areata. PBMCs were isolated by density centrifugation and stained for CD3, CD4 and CD8, and CD4+ and CD8+ T cells were sorted on a FACSAria. This specimen comes from a study of CD8+ T cells in alopecia areata (dated 2018 in TCRdb). In terms of the full investigation: The treated patients, all with moderate-to-severe alopecia areata, were enrolled in an open-label pilot trial of oral tofacitinib given at 5 to 10 mg twice daily. Amplification of TCRbeta CDR3 regions was done by immunoSEQ multiplex PCR using 35 Vbeta forward primers and 13 Jbeta reverse primers. The study used high-throughput TCRbeta sequencing to examine T cell clonal expansion in alopecia areata, in both the C3H/HeJ mouse model and human patients. In humans, TCRbeta sequencing was performed on scalp tissue and on sorted CD4+ and CD8+ peripheral blood T cells from healthy controls and from patients with patchy or totalis/universalis alopecia areata. Patients received tofacitinib for 6 to 18 months and were then followed off drug for 6 months to check for delayed response and recurrence. Scalp clonality was compared among normal scalp (n=4), patchy alopecia areata scalp (n=8), and alopecia totalis/universalis scalp (n=8). RNA came from the PAXgene miRNA kit for fixed scalp, the miRNeasy kit for PBMCs, and the RNeasy kit for mouse skin. Patients on tofacitinib were biopsied at baseline and after 4 and 24 weeks of treatment, and several of the patients also had a later scalp biopsy. General conclusions and limits of the study: Resident alphabeta T cells in normal human skin are also sequenced, complicating scalp TCR repertoire analysis, unlike mouse skin dominated by gammadelta T cells. Compared with mice, TCR sequences shared between patients were less clear, possibly partly because of HLA diversity across the patient population. Compared with normal scalp, lesional scalp, particularly in alopecia totalis/universalis, had higher clonality and more expanded CD8+ clones, which suggests antigenic drive.

Libraries were built with the immunoSEQ multiplex PCR assay. For TCR sequencing, RNA was extracted from every sample and reverse transcribed into cDNA to serve as template. First-strand cDNA was synthesized with SuperScript III using a 2:1 mix of oligo-dT and random hexamers. Amplification bias was assessed with a synthetic immune receptor repertoire, and residual bias was removed computationally. Under the source paper's analysis protocol: Raw reads were preprocessed for error removal, and CDR3 was defined according to IMGT conventions as running from the conserved cysteine to phenylalanine. Clonality was computed by normalizing Shannon entropy by log2 of the number of productive unique TCRs and subtracting the result from 1. Whether each scalp clone was CD4 or CD8 was inferred by checking scalp TCRbeta sequences against the CD4 and CD8 repertoires from sorted blood. Entries here come from immuneACCESS through TCRdb and include only in-frame sequences with V and J called. Some clones fail to appear in such tables; in the studies checked, an unresolved V gene covers under half of the shortfall, and the cause of the remainder is unknown. Clone size and V and J calls were adopted from that table, with D and trimming inferred from the DNA. The sample includes more than 150,000 clones, with around 50% observed a single time. The ten largest clones capture approximately 19% of the sample.

In this chain, TRBV12-5 is recombined with TRBJ1-5; no D segment can be confidently identified. This sequence originates from a human donor with alopecia areata. The source material was CD8+ T cells sorted from blood, sampled at week 0. The sequence in DNA is TGTGCTAGTGGTCCCAATCAGCCCCAGCATTTT. The resulting protein is CASGPNQPQHF.